One and the same sample provided the 17 T cell receptor beta chains below, sequenced in a study of T cell responses to AZD1222 COVID-19 vaccine. The method was immunoSEQ multiplex PCR; TCRdb's version includes in-frame clones alone and lacks a portion of them. The sample includes roughly 150,000 clones, 90% seen only once; the top ten take about 5.9%. The specimen was peripheral blood, collected 28 days after the second AZD1222 dose. The receptors shown here come from an adult who received the AZD1222 COVID-19 vaccine.

The chain links TRBV18 to TRBJ1-3, with D perhaps matching TRBD1 (5 bases). Germline lookup yields CDR1 KGHSH and CDR2 LQKENI. The CDR3 contains 15 residues. V gave up 6 bases and J gave up 2 bases, with 14 bases separating them. CDR3 in amino acids: CASSPSRGPGNTIYF. The CDR3 bases are TGTGCCAGCTCCCCGAGTAGGGGTCCTGGAAACACCATATATTTT.

The rearrangement links TRBV9 to TRBJ2-3; D possibly matches TRBD1 or TRBD2 (5 bases each). The CDR3 covers 17 residues. V lost 0 bases, J lost 2 bases, and 16 bases lay in between. The germline CDR1 and CDR2 sequences are SGDLS and YYNGEE. The CDR3 nucleotides read TGTGCCAGCAGCGTAGCCGGGACGCCTTACCTCACAGATACGCAGTATTTT. It codes for CASSVAGTPYLTDTQYF.

V is TRBV25-1 and J is TRBJ2-7; 7 positions match TRBD1. J gave up 7 bases and V 3 bases, and 9 bases lay outside the gene matches. The length of the CDR3 is 14 residues. CDR1 MGHDK and CDR2 SYGVNS come from the germline V gene. The CDR3 nucleotides are TGTGCCAGCAGTGATCCTAAGGGGGCAGGAGAGCAGTACTTC. It encodes CASSDPKGAGEQYF.

This clone was seen a few times. The rearrangement links TRBV4-2 to TRBJ1-2; 10 bases align to TRBD1. V shed 0 bases and J 0 bases; nucleotides not matched to a gene: 4. The CDR3 runs to 17 residues. Germline V gives CDR1 LGHNA, CDR2 YNFKEQ. This CDR3 reads CASSQEGTGAPNYGYTF. The DNA for the CDR3 is TGTGCCAGCAGCCAAGAGGGGACAGGGGCACCTAACTATGGCTACACCTTC.

The CDR3 protein is CASRIGTSGNTIYF. The CDR3, as DNA: TGTGCCAGCAGGATAGGGACCTCTGGAAACACCATATATTTT. This sequence joins TRBV6-6 and TRBJ1-3, with D possibly being TRBD1 (5 bases). Germline CDR1 is MNHNY and CDR2 is SVGAGI (reference sequence). Trimming removed 6 bases at V and 0 bases at J, with 9 bases between. The CDR3 has 14 amino acids.

CDR3 bases: TGTGCCATCAGTGACGACGGGAGTAGCACAGATACGCAGTATTTT. Its translation: CAISDDGSSTDTQYF. The V call is TRBV10-3, the J call TRBJ2-3; a weak D match, TRBD2 (6 bases). The CDR3 is 15 amino acids. V lost 3 bases, J lost 0 bases, and 10 bases lay in between. Germline CDR1 ENHRY, CDR2 SYGVKD.

The J gene is TRBJ2-7, the V gene TRBV24-1, with 7 bases aligning to TRBD1. Germline-derived CDR1 and CDR2 are KGHDR and SFDVKD. CDR3 size: 14 residues. Trimming cost V 4 bases and J 3 bases; bases outside gene matches: 5. For the CDR3, the DNA is TGTGCCACCAGTGAAGCCGGGACAGACTACGAGCAGTACTTC. This encodes CATSEAGTDYEQYF.

V is TRBV7-2 and J is TRBJ1-2; maybe TRBD1 (5 bases). The CDR3 consists of 14 residues. Germline V lookup: CDR1 SGHTA, CDR2 FQGNSA. Trimming took off 1 base at V and 5 bases at J, with 11 bases between the two ends. The CDR3 reads CASSLGLQAYGYTF. The CDR3 nucleotides are TGTGCCAGCAGCTTAGGGCTACAGGCGTATGGCTACACCTTC.

This rearrangement joins TRBV24-1 to TRBJ2-1; TRBD1 matches 10 bases. The CDR3 has 12 residues. CDR1 KGHDR and CDR2 SFDVKD come from the germline V gene. Unmatched junction bases numbered 2, after V lost 9 bases and J lost 7 bases. CDR3 sequence (DNA): TGTGCCACCGTGGGACAGGGGAATGAGCAGTTCTTC. Translation gives CATVGQGNEQFF.

This clone has a handful of counts. Other DNA sequences in the sample encode the same CDR3. The chain has TRBV9 and TRBJ2-7; 12 bases match TRBD1. CDR1 and CDR2 (germline): SGDLS, YYNGEE. The CDR3 is made up of 14 amino acids. Losses at the gene ends were 2 bases for V and 4 bases for J; bases not matched to a gene: 1. CDR3 amino acids: CASSVGQGAYEQYF. The CDR3 DNA sequence: TGTGCCAGCAGCGTGGGACAGGGGGCATACGAGCAGTACTTC.

J is TRBJ2-7 and V is TRBV6-1, with 9 bases lining up with TRBD1. V lost 6 bases to trimming and J lost 1 base; unmatched junction nucleotides: 10. CDR3 size: 16 residues. Germline V gene data show CDR1 as MNHNS and CDR2 as SASEGT. DNA for the CDR3: TGTGCCAGCAGAGAAACAGGGGGCGCCCGGTCCTACGAGCAGTACTTC. Its protein product is CASRETGGARSYEQYF.

This chain joins TRBV11-2 and TRBJ2-5, with D possibly called TRBD1 or TRBD2 (5 bases each). Deletions cut 5 bases from V and 2 bases from J, with 15 bases between. The V gene's germline CDR1 is SGHAT and CDR2 FQNNGV. The CDR3 is 15 amino acids. The CDR3 nucleotides read TGTGCCAGCAGCCTTCCGGGACGGACGCAAGAGACCCAGTACTTC. This sequence encodes CASSLPGRTQETQYF.

This chain links TRBV19 with TRBJ1-1; D ambiguous. Trimming pared 5 bases from V and 7 bases from J, leaving 8 bases between. Germline assignment: CDR1 LNHDA and CDR2 SQIVND (reference sequence). The CDR3 is 11 residues long. In DNA form, the CDR3 reads TGTGCCAGTAGTGGGATACTTGAAGCTTTCTTT. It encodes CASSGILEAFF.

As regards this clone: Other DNA sequences in the sample encode the same CDR3. This rearrangement joins TRBV9 to TRBJ1-2; a weak D match, TRBD1 (5 bases). The CDR3 contains 14 residues. The germline gives CDR1 SGDLS, CDR2 YYNGEE. Trimming left V 0 bases short and J 2 bases short, with 8 bases between. For the CDR3, the DNA is TGTGCCAGCAGCGTAGAAGCAGGGAACTATGGCTACACCTTC. Its translation is CASSVEAGNYGYTF.

The chain joins TRBV5-8 to TRBJ2-3; 14 bases fit TRBD2. Trimming removed 4 bases from V and 5 bases from J; junction bases left unmatched: 6. CDR3 size: 16 residues. Germline V gene lookup returns CDR1 SGHTS and CDR2 YDEGEE. The CDR3: CASSGGTSGRLDTQYF. As DNA, the CDR3 is TGTGCCAGCAGCGGGGGGACTAGCGGGAGATTAGATACGCAGTATTTT.

The chain carries TRBV30 and TRBJ1-2; no clear D. V was cut by 5 bases and J by 6 bases, with 16 bases left in between. CDR3 length equals 13 residues. The V gene's germline CDR1 is GTSNPN and CDR2 SVGIG (reference sequence). CDR3 residues: CAWSLVPLDGYTF. The CDR3 region has the DNA TGTGCCTGGTCCCTCGTCCCCTTGGATGGCTACACCTTC.

The chain combines TRBV7-9 with TRBJ2-7; TRBD1 or TRBD2 may be the D gene (5 bases each). V lost 5 bases and J lost 5, with 19 bases in between. CDR3 length equals 15 residues. The germline V gene has CDR1 SEHNR and CDR2 FQNEAQ (reference sequence). CDR3 protein: CASSNSVGRPDEQYF. In DNA form, the CDR3 reads TGTGCCAGCAGCAATAGCGTGGGGCGGCCCGACGAGCAGTACTTC.